A selection of T cell receptor beta chains follows, all from one sample in a study of T cell repertoires in cytomegalovirus infection. TCRdb passed the reads through MiXCR, listing each CDR3 protein once. The table includes around 300,000 distinct CDR3 sequences, roughly 24% detected once. Specimen: PBMCs. The source of these receptors is a human donor in good health (CMV status not recorded). Some clones in this sample may be carry-over from other donors' samples. Both conserved end residues are part of each CDR3. Each record gives: V gene, D gene, J gene, clone size, CDR3 protein, CDR3 DNA. A D gene is named only where the DNA matches it firmly. Part of the rows lack a size; the others show once, few, many or a class for expanded clones.

v_gene: TRBV28
d_gene: .
j_gene: TRBJ2-7
abundance: few
CDR3aa: CASKRVGQGYEQYF
CDR3nt: TGTGCCAGCAAACGGGTGGGACAAGGCTACGAGCAGTACTTC

v_gene: TRBV5-4
d_gene: .
j_gene: TRBJ2-3
abundance: .
CDR3aa: CASSLTGITDTQYF
CDR3nt: TGTGCCAGCAGCTTGACGGGAATCACAGATACGCAGTATTTT

v_gene: TRBV28
d_gene: TRBD1
j_gene: TRBJ2-3
abundance: .
CDR3aa: CASSWIYWMDREPTDTQYF
CDR3nt: TGTGCCAGCAGTTGGATTTATTGGATGGACAGGGAGCCCACAGATACGCAGTATTTT

v_gene: TRBV20-1
d_gene: .
j_gene: TRBJ1-5
abundance: few
CDR3aa: CSAWGGDQPQHF
CDR3nt: TGCAGTGCGTGGGGGGGTGATCAGCCCCAGCATTTT

v_gene: TRBV5-4
d_gene: .
j_gene: TRBJ2-2
abundance: .
CDR3aa: CASSLAARSTGELFF
CDR3nt: TGTGCCAGCAGCTTGGCGGCCAGAAGCACCGGGGAGCTGTTTTTT

v_gene: TRBV29-1
d_gene: .
j_gene: TRBJ2-1
abundance: .
CDR3aa: CSVVGERRSYNEQFF
CDR3nt: TGCAGCGTTGTGGGGGAGCGTCGCTCCTACAATGAGCAGTTCTTC

v_gene: TRBV7-3
d_gene: TRBD2
j_gene: TRBJ2-7
abundance: few
CDR3aa: CASSSSGGDSEQYF
CDR3nt: TGTGCCAGCAGCTCTAGCGGGGGGGACAGCGAGCAGTACTTC

v_gene: TRBV28
d_gene: .
j_gene: TRBJ2-7
abundance: few
CDR3aa: CASSPLVWGDYEQYF
CDR3nt: TGTGCCAGCAGTCCCCTAGTGTGGGGGGACTACGAGCAGTACTTC

v_gene: TRBV30
d_gene: .
j_gene: TRBJ1-1
abundance: .
CDR3aa: CAWSLKGTEAFF
CDR3nt: TGTGCCTGGAGTCTAAAGGGCACTGAAGCTTTCTTT

v_gene: TRBV7-2
d_gene: TRBD2
j_gene: TRBJ2-1
abundance: few
CDR3aa: CASSLVGGGIYNEQFF
CDR3nt: TGTGCCAGCAGCTTAGTGGGGGGGGGGATTTACAATGAGCAGTTCTTC